Listed below are T cell receptor beta chains from one sample, sequenced in a study of T cell changes during pregnancy in multiple sclerosis. Profiled with immunoSEQ multiplex PCR; TCRdb holds only in-frame clones, not every one. The table records some 87,000 clones, about 95% of them present only once. This specimen was peripheral blood, taken in the second trimester of pregnancy. The receptor set was obtained from a female donor with multiple sclerosis, enrolled in a pregnancy study. CDR3s include the opening cysteine and the closing phenylalanine or tryptophan. The order of the fields is J gene, V gene, clone size, D gene, CDR3 DNA, CDR3 protein. The D gene is left open where the match is weak. The size entry is marked missing in some rows and otherwise reads once, few, many or a size class.

TRBJ1-4 TRBV2 . . TGTGCCAGCAGCCGCGGGGTAGGGGATGAAAAACTGTTTTTT CASSRGVGDEKLFF
TRBJ1-1 TRBV6-1 . . TGTGCCAGCAGTGAACCGGGGGTGACTGAAGCTTTCTTT CASSEPGVTEAFF
TRBJ2-1 TRBV5-1 . . TGCGCCAGCAGCTACGGGAACTCCTACAATGAGCAGTTCTTC CASSYGNSYNEQFF
TRBJ2-6 TRBV5-1 . . TGCGCCAGCAGCTTGGGGAGCTCTGGGGCCAACGTCCTGACTTTC CASSLGSSGANVLTF
TRBJ1-5 TRBV7-2 . . TGTGCCAGCAGTTTACAGGTTCCTCAGCCCCAGCATTTT CASSLQVPQPQHF
TRBJ1-3 TRBV30 . TRBD1 TGTGCCTGGAGTGTAACCGGGACAGGGGCTGGAAACACCATATATTTT CAWSVTGTGAGNTIYF
TRBJ2-1 TRBV18 . TRBD2 TGTGCCAGCTCACCACCGCTTCGACTAGCGGGAAACAATGAGCAGTTCTTC CASSPPLRLAGNNEQFF
TRBJ1-2 TRBV5-1 . . TGCGCCAGCAGCGCAGGACAGTCCCGAGGCTACACCTTC CASSAGQSRGYTF
TRBJ1-3 TRBV5-1 . TRBD1 TGCGCCAGCAGCGGAGGACAGGGGGGAGACACCATATATTTT CASSGGQGGDTIYF
TRBJ2-3 TRBV7-9 . TRBD2 TGTGCCAGCAGCGGGAGGGCAAACTTCGGAGATACGCAGTATTTT CASSGRANFGDTQYF
TRBJ2-1 TRBV5-1 . TRBD2 TGCGCCAGCAGCTTGGGCGAGCGGGATGTCGATGAGCAGTTCTTC CASSLGERDVDEQFF
TRBJ2-1 TRBV19 . TRBD2 TGTGCCAGTACCCTTACTAGCGGGAGGTTCGATGAGCAGTTCTTC CASTLTSGRFDEQFF
TRBJ1-3 TRBV27 . . TGTGCCAGCAGTCTCTCGGGGGGTCTCGGAAACACCATATATTTT CASSLSGGLGNTIYF
TRBJ1-2 TRBV7-9 . . TGTGCCAGCAGGGCTCCGGGGACTATGGGGGGCTACACCTTC CASRAPGTMGGYTF
TRBJ2-5 TRBV7-8 . . TGTGCCAGCAGCTTAGACGGTAACCAAGAGACCCAGTACTTC CASSLDGNQETQYF
TRBJ1-1 TRBV18 . TRBD1 TGTGCCAGCTCACCTAATGGACAGGGCGGCATGAACACTGAAGCTTTCTTT CASSPNGQGGMNTEAFF
TRBJ1-4 TRBV11-2 few . TGTGCCAGCAGCCCTACCCGGGGTGAAGAAAAACTGTTTTTT CASSPTRGEEKLFF
TRBJ2-7 TRBV13 . . TGTGCCAGCGGTTGGGAGCGGGCAGACTACGAGCAGTACTTC CASGWERADYEQYF
TRBJ1-1 TRBV7-8 . . TGTGCCAGCAGCTTAAGTGTCAGGGAAGCTTTCTTT CASSLSVREAFF
TRBJ2-1 TRBV2 . TRBD1 TGTGCCAGCAGTGAAGACAGGGGGCTCTACAATGAGCAGTTCTTC CASSEDRGLYNEQFF
TRBJ1-1 TRBV5-1 . . TGCGCCAGCAGCCAAAAACAGGGACAGAACACTGAAGCTTTCTTT CASSQKQGQNTEAFF
TRBJ2-7 TRBV5-4 . . TGTGCCAGCAGCTTGCGTACTAGTGGCGAGCAGTACTTC CASSLRTSGEQYF
TRBJ2-1 TRBV14 . TRBD1 TGTGCCAGCAGCCAAGAGGGACAGTCCCCCTGGGATGAGCAGTTCTTC CASSQEGQSPWDEQFF
TRBJ1-5 TRBV6-5 . TRBD1 TGTGCCAGCAGTTACTCGAATGACAGGGAGGAGCATTTT CASSYSNDREEHF
TRBJ1-1 TRBV5-6 . . TGTGCCAGCAGCTTGTGGGGACTACCGAACACTGAAGCTTTCTTT CASSLWGLPNTEAFF
TRBJ1-3 TRBV9 . TRBD1 TGTGCCAGCAGCGAGAGAGACAGGGTAACTGGAAACACCATATATTTT CASSERDRVTGNTIYF